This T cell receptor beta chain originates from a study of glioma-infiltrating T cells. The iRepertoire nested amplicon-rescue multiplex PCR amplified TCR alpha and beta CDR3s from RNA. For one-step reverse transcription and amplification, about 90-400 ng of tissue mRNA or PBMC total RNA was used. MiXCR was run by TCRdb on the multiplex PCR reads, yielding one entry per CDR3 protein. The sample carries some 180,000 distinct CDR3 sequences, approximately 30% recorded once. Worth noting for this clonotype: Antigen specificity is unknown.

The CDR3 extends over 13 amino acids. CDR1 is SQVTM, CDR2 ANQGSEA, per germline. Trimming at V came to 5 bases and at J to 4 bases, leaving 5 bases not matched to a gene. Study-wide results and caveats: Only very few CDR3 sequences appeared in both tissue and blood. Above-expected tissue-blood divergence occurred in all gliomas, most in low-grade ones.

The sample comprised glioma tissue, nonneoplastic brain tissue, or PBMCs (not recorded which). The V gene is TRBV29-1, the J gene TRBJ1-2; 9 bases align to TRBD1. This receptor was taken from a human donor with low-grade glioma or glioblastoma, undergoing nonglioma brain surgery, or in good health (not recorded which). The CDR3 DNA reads TGCAGCGTTAGGGGACAGGGAACCTATGGCTACACCTTC. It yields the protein CSVRGQGTYGYTF.